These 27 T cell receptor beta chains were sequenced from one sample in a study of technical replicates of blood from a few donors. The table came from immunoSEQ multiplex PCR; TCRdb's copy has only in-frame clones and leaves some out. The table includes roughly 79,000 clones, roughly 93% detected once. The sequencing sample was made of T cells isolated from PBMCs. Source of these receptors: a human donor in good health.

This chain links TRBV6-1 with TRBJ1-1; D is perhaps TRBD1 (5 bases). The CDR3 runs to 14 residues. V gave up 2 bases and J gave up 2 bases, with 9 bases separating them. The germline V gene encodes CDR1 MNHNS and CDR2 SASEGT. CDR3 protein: CASSELRGNTEAFF. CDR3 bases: TGTGCCAGCAGTGAACTTAGGGGAAACACTGAAGCTTTCTTT.

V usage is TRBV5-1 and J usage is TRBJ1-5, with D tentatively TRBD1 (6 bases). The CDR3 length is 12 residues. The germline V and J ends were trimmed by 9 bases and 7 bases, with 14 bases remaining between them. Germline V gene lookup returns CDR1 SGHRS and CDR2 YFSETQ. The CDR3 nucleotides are TGCGCCATCCTACAGGGTCGGCAGCCCCAGCATTTT. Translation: CAILQGRQPQHF.

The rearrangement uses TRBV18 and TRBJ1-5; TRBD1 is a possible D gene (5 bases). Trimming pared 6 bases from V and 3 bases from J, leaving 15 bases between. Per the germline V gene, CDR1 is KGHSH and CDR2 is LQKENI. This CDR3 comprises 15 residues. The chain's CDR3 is CASSSVEGYNQPQHF. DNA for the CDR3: TGTGCCAGCTCTTCGGTGGAGGGGTACAATCAGCCCCAGCATTTT.

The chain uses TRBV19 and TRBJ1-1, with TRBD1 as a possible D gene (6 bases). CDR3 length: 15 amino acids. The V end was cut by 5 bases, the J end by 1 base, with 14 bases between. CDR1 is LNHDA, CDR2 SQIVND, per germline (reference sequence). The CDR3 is CASSLSLQGNTEAFF. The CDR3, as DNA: TGTGCCAGTAGTCTATCGTTACAGGGGAACACTGAAGCTTTCTTT.

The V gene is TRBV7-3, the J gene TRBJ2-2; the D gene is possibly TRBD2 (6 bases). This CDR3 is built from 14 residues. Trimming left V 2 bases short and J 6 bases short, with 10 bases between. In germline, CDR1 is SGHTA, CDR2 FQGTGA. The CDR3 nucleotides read TGTGCCAGCAGCTTAGGTGCGGGACCCGGGGAGCTGTTTTTT. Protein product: CASSLGAGPGELFF.

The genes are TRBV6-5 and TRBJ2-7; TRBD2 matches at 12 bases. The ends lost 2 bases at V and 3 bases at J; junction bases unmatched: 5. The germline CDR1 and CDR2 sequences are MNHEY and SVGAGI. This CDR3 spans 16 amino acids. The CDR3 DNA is TGTGCCAGCAGTTACAGTAGGACTAGCGGGAACTACGAGCAGTACTTC. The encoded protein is CASSYSRTSGNYEQYF.

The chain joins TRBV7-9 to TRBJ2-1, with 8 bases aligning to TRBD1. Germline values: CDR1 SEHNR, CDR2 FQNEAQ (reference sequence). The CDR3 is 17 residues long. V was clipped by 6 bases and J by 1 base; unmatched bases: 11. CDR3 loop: CASRREYRDRSYNEQFF. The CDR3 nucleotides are TGTGCCAGCAGACGGGAGTACCGGGACAGGTCCTACAATGAGCAGTTCTTC.

The CDR3 sequence is CASSLDKSSGREYF. The CDR3 DNA reads TGTGCCAGCAGCTTGGACAAATCGAGCGGGAGAGAGTATTTT. The J gene is TRBJ2-3, the V gene TRBV5-6; 8 bases align to TRBD2. Germline assignment: CDR1 SGHDT and CDR2 YYEEEE. J gave up 13 bases and V 0 bases, and 10 bases lay outside the gene matches. This CDR3 is built from 14 residues.

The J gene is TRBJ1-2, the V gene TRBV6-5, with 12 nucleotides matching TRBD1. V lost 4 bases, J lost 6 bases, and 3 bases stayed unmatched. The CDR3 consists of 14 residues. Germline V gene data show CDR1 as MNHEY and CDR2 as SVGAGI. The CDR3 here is CASSFGTGGDGYTF. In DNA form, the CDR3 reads TGTGCCAGCAGTTTCGGGACAGGGGGCGATGGCTACACCTTC.

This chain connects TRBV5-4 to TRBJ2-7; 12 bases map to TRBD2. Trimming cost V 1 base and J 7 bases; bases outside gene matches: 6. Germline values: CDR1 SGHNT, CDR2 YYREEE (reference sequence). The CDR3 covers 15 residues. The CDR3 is CASSLPGLAGREQYF. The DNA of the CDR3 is TGTGCCAGCAGCTTGCCTGGACTAGCGGGAAGGGAGCAGTACTTC.

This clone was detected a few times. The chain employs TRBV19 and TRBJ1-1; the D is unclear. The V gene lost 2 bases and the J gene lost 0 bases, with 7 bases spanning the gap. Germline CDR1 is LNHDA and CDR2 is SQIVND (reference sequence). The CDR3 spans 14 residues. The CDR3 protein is CASSIPNMNTEAFF. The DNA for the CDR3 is TGTGCCAGTAGTATACCCAACATGAACACTGAAGCTTTCTTT.

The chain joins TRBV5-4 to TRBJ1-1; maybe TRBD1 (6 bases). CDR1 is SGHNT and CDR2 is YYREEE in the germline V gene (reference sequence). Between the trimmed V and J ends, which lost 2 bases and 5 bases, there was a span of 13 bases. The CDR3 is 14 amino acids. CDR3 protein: CASSLKQGRTEAFF. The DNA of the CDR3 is TGTGCCAGCAGCTTAAAACAGGGTCGGACTGAAGCTTTCTTT.

CDR3 sequence reads: CASTYTGELFF. The CDR3 DNA reads as TGTGCCAGCACCTATACCGGGGAGCTGTTTTTT. The chain links TRBV2 to TRBJ2-2; D gene uncertain. CDR3 length equals 11 residues. V lost 7 bases and J lost 5, with 5 bases in between. Per germline, CDR1 SNHLY and CDR2 FYNNEI. Drawing the rest from reference TRBV2 and TRBJ2-2, the complete variable domain is EPEVTQTPSHQVTQMGQEVILRCVPISNHLYFYWYRQILGQKVEFLVSFYNNEISEKSEIFDDQFSVERPDGSNFTLKIRSTKLEDSAMYFCASTYTGELFFGEGSRLTVL.

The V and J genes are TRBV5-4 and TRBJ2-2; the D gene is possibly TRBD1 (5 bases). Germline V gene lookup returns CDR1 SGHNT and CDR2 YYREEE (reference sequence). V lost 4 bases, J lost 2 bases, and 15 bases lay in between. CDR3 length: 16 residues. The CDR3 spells CASSLPQGFNTGELFF. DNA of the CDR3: TGTGCCAGCAGCCTCCCGCAGGGATTTAACACCGGGGAGCTGTTTTTT.

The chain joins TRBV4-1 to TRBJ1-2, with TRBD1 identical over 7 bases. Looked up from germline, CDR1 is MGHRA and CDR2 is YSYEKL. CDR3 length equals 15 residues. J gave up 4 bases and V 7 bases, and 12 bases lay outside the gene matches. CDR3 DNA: TGCGCCAGCACCGCAAGGAGGGCAGGGGGCTATGGCTACACCTTC. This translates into CASTARRAGGYGYTF.

The CDR3 nucleotides are TGTGCCAGCAGCCGCCTAGGAAGGAGCTACGAGCAGTACTTC. It translates to CASSRLGRSYEQYF. This chain uses TRBV14 with TRBJ2-7; D gene uncertain. CDR1 and CDR2 from the germline V gene are SGHDN and FVKESK. The CDR3 consists of 14 residues. Trimming removed 4 bases from V and 3 bases from J, with 13 bases in between.

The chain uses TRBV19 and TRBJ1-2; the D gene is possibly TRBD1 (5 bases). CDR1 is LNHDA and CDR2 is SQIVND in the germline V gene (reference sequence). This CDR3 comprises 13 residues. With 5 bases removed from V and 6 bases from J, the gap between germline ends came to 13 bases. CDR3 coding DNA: TGTGCCAGTAGTCACCGACAGATAGATGGCTACACCTTC. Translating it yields CASSHRQIDGYTF.

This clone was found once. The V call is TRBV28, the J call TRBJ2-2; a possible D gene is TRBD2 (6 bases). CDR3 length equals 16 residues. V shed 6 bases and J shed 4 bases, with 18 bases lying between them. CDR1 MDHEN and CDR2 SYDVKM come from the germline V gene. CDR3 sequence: CASSPSGYFFTGELFF. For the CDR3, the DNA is TGTGCCAGCAGCCCAAGCGGGTACTTCTTCACCGGGGAGCTGTTTTTT.

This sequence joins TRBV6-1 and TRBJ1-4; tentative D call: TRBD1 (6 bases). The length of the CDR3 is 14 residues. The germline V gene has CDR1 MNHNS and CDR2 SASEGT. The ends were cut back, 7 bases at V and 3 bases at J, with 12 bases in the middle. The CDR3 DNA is TGTGCCAGCACTACAGGGAGTTCTAATGAAAAACTGTTTTTT. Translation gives CASTTGSSNEKLFF.

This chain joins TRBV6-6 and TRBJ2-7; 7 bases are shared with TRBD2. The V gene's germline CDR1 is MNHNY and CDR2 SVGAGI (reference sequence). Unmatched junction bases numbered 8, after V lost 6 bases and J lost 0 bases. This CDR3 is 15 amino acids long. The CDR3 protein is CASSLSGKSSYEQYF. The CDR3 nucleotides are TGTGCCAGCAGCCTCAGCGGGAAGAGCTCCTACGAGCAGTACTTC.

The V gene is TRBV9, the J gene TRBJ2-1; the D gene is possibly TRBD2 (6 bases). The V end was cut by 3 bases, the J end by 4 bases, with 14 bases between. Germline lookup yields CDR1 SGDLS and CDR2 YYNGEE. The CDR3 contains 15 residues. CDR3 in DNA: TGTGCCAGCAGCGAGTCGGGACTGGCATACAATGAGCAGTTCTTC. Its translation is CASSESGLAYNEQFF.

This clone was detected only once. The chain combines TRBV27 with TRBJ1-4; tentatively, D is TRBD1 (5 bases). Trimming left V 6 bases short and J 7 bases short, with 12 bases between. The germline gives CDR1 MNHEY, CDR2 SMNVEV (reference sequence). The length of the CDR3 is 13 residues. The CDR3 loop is CASSPQGVEKLFF. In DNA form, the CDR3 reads TGTGCCAGCAGCCCCCAAGGGGTTGAAAAACTGTTTTTT.

The CDR3 sequence: CASSHYSSSYNEQFF. In nucleotides, the CDR3 is TGTGCCAGCAGCCACTACTCCTCCTCCTACAATGAGCAGTTCTTC. The genes are TRBV28 and TRBJ2-1; unclear D gene. The CDR3 loop spans 15 amino acids. V was pared by 6 bases and J by 0 bases, with 12 bases between. The germline CDR1 and CDR2 sequences are MDHEN and SYDVKM. The full variable domain, completed using reference TRBV28 and TRBJ2-1, is DVKVTQSSRYLVKRTGEKVFLECVQDMDHENMFWYRQDPGLGLRLIYFSYDVKMKEKGDIPEGYSVSREKKERFSLILESASTNQTSMYLCASSHYSSSYNEQFFGPGTRLTVL.

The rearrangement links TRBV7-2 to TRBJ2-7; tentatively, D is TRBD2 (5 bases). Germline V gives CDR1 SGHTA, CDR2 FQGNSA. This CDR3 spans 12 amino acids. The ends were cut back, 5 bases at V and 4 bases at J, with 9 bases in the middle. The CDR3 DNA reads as TGTGCCAGCAGCGCGGACTGGTACGAGCAGTACTTC. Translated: CASSADWYEQYF.

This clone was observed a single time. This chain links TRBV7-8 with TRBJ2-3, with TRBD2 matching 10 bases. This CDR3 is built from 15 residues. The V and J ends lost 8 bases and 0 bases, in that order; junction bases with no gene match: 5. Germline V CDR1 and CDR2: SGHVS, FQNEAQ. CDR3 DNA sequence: TGTGCCAGCCGACTAGCGGGTTCTAGCACAGATACGCAGTATTTT. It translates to CASRLAGSSTDTQYF.

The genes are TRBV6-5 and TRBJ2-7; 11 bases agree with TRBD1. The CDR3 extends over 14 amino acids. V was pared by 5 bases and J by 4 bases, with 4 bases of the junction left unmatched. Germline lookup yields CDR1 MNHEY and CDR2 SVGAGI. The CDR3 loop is CASSTGTGGYEQYF. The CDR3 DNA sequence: TGTGCCAGCAGTACGGGGACAGGGGGATACGAGCAGTACTTC.

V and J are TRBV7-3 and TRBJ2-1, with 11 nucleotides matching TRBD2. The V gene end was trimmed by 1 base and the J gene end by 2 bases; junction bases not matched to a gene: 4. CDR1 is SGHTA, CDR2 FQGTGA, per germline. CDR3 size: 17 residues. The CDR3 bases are TGTGCCAGCAGCTTAAGGCTAGCGGGAGGCACCTACAATGAGCAGTTCTTC. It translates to CASSLRLAGGTYNEQFF.